This TCR beta chain was found in a study of T cells after yellow fever vaccination. Study-wide context: SMART-Seq v4 Ultra Low Input handled preparation of low-cell-number fractions.

CDR3 length equals 15 residues. V was trimmed by 0 bases and J by 4 bases, leaving 12 bases between them. CDR1 is SEHNR and CDR2 is FQNEAQ in the germline V gene (reference sequence). MiXCR, applied by TCRdb to the 5' RACE reads, yields one record per CDR3 protein. The data show around 340,000 distinct CDR3 sequences, 12% seen once. About this clonotype: Its antigen is not known.

General study findings and limits: Reappearance after the booster was observed for most primary-vaccination clones (roughly 97% CD4, almost 90% CD8). Abundant bulk-derived clonotypes could contaminate FACS-sorted repertoires. The secondary T-cell response peaked on day 5, not day 15, but was weaker.

Here the sequenced sample was CD4+ T cells sorted from PBMCs, taken 15 days after the yellow fever booster vaccination. J is TRBJ1-1 and V is TRBV7-9; a weak D match, TRBD1 (5 bases). This TCR was sampled from a man between 18 and 35 years old who received the YFV17D yellow fever vaccine. The CDR3 region has the DNA TGTGCCAGCAGCTTAGCGGGGGGGGGAGGCACTGAAGCTTTCTTT. Amino acids: CASSLAGGGGTEAFF.